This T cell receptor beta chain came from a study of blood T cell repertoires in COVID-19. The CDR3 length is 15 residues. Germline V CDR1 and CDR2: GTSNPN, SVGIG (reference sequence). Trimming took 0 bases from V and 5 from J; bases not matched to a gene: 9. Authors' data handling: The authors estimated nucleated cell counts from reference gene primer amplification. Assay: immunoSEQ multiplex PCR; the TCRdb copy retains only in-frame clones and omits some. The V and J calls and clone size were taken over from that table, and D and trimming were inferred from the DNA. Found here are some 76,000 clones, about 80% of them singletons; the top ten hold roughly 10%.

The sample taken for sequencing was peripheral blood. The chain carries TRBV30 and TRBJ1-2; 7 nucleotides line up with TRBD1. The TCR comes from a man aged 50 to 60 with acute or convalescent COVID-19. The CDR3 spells CAWSVPGQQNYGYTF. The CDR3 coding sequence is TGTGCCTGGAGTGTACCGGGACAGCAGAATTATGGCTACACCTTC. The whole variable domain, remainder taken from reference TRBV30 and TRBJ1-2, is SQTIHQWPATLVQPVGSPLSLECTVEGTSNPNLYWYRQAAGRGLQLLFYSVGIGQISSEVPQNLSASRPQDRQFILSSKKLLLSDSGFYLCAWSVPGQQNYGYTFGSGTRLTVV.